This passage covers 31 T cell receptor beta chains from one sample sequenced in a study of OX40 agonist ivuxolimab in advanced cancers. The table came from immunoSEQ multiplex PCR; TCRdb's copy has only in-frame clones and leaves some out. The data show 70,000 to 90,000 clones, approximately 86% seen once. The sequencing used CD4+ or CD8+ T cells sorted from blood, collected in a trial of the OX40 agonist ivuxolimab. These receptors came from an adult with an advanced solid tumor such as melanoma, head and neck, liver or kidney cancer.

The chain carries TRBV6-6 and TRBJ1-6, with D possibly being TRBD1 (5 bases). Germline V CDR1 and CDR2: MNHNY, SVGAGI (reference sequence). The CDR3 has 16 residues. Trimming cost V 8 bases and J 0 bases, with 14 bases left between them. The CDR3 DNA is TGTGCCAGCCGGGGCCTCCTTAGCTCCTATAATTCACCCCTCCACTTT. Its protein product is CASRGLLSSYNSPLHF.

The rearrangement links TRBV27 to TRBJ1-2, with D possibly matching TRBD1 (5 bases). The CDR3 totals 14 residues. Germline V CDR1 and CDR2: MNHEY, SMNVEV (reference sequence). Trimming shortened V by 8 bases and J by 2 bases, and 15 bases separated the two germline ends. The CDR3 spells CASSGTRDNYGYTF. The CDR3 nucleotides read TGTGCCAGCTCAGGGACCAGGGACAACTATGGCTACACCTTC.

The V and J genes are TRBV2 and TRBJ1-2, with 9 positions matching TRBD1. This CDR3 contains 14 residues. Losses at the gene ends were 6 bases for V and 13 bases for J; bases not matched to a gene: 15. The germline gives CDR1 SNHLY, CDR2 FYNNEI. CDR3: CASSLDRDRAIFTF. The CDR3 coding sequence is TGTGCCAGCAGCCTAGACCGGGACAGGGCAATCTTCACCTTC.

This clone has just one count. This chain uses TRBV2 with TRBJ2-7; D may be TRBD2 (6 bases). The length of the CDR3 is 14 residues. From germline, CDR1 is SNHLY and CDR2 FYNNEI. Deletions cut 5 bases from V and 2 bases from J, with 13 bases between. CDR3 in DNA: TGTGCCAGCAGTTGGGAGGCGGAAGCCTACGAGCAGTACTTC. Its translation is CASSWEAEAYEQYF.

The gene calls are TRBV19 and TRBJ2-3; D not certain. This CDR3 comprises 12 residues. CDR1 is LNHDA, CDR2 SQIVND, per germline (reference sequence). Trimming removed 5 bases at V and 4 bases at J, with 7 bases between. The CDR3 bases are TGTGCCAGTAGTCAGGACGCAGATACGCAGTATTTT. Its translation: CASSQDADTQYF.

This clone was recorded once. V is TRBV6-6 and J is TRBJ1-2; 8 positions match TRBD1. The CDR3 is made up of 11 amino acids. The V gene end was trimmed by 5 bases and the J gene end by 12 bases; junction bases not matched to a gene: 5. Per germline, CDR1 MNHNY and CDR2 SVGAGI (reference sequence). In DNA form, the CDR3 reads TGTGCCAGCAGTGGACAGGGTGTAAACACCTTC. It yields the protein CASSGQGVNTF.

The J gene is TRBJ1-2, the V gene TRBV7-2, with 7 bases matching TRBD1. The CDR3 covers 17 residues. Germline CDR1 reads SGHTA; CDR2 reads FQGNSA. The V and J ends lost 5 bases and 3 bases, in that order; junction bases with no gene match: 15. Written as DNA, the CDR3 is TGTGCCAGCAGCCCGACCGAACAGGGGAATCGCCACTATGGCTACACCTTC. Protein sequence: CASSPTEQGNRHYGYTF.

The V call is TRBV9, the J call TRBJ2-7; TRBD2 might be the D (6 bases). Trimming pared 2 bases from V and 5 bases from J, leaving 8 bases between. From germline, CDR1 is SGDLS and CDR2 YYNGEE. The CDR3 loop spans 12 amino acids. CDR3 sequence: CASSVRTNEQYF. The CDR3 coding sequence is TGTGCCAGCAGCGTGCGGACTAACGAGCAGTACTTC. Full variable domain (outside the CDR3, taken from reference TRBV9 and TRBJ2-7): DSGVTQTPKHLITATGQRVTLRCSPRSGDLSVYWYQQSLDQGLQFLIQYYNGEERAKGNILERFSAQQFPDLHSELNLSSLELGDSALYFCASSVRTNEQYFGPGTRLTVT.

The chain links TRBV7-8 to TRBJ2-4, with unresolved D. V lost 5 bases and J lost 15, with 23 bases in between. Germline CDR1 reads SGHVS; CDR2 reads FQNEAQ. The CDR3 covers 14 residues. CDR3 in amino acids: CASSPNRRVELAYF. CDR3 DNA: TGTGCCAGCAGCCCTAACCGCCGGGTAGAACTGGCGTACTTC.

This rearrangement joins TRBV10-2 to TRBJ2-2; 11 bases align to TRBD2. CDR1 is WSHSY, CDR2 SAAADI, per germline. Trimming at V came to 4 bases and at J to 7 bases, leaving 17 bases not matched to a gene. The CDR3 contains 19 residues. CDR3 amino acids: CASSASAASGGTIGGELFF. CDR3 in DNA: TGCGCCAGCAGTGCCTCTGCTGCTAGCGGGGGGACAATCGGCGGGGAGCTGTTTTTT.

The chain joins TRBV30 to TRBJ1-2; 7 nucleotides match TRBD1. The trim removed 2 bases at V and 0 bases at J, leaving 3 bases unmatched. The CDR3 is 14 amino acids. Germline loops: CDR1 GTSNPN, CDR2 SVGIG (reference sequence). The CDR3 coding sequence is TGTGCCTGGAGTAGGGGGCTTACTAACTATGGCTACACCTTC. Amino acid sequence: CAWSRGLTNYGYTF.

This rearrangement joins TRBV28 to TRBJ1-1, with D possibly being TRBD1 (5 bases). Trimming cost V 2 bases and J 10 bases, with 17 bases left between them. Germline V gives CDR1 MDHEN, CDR2 SYDVKM. The CDR3 extends over 14 amino acids. The CDR3 DNA reads as TGTGCCAGCAGTTTAACCTCTCGCCCGGGGCGAGCTTTCTTT. It translates to CASSLTSRPGRAFF.

This clone has a handful of counts. The V and J genes are TRBV30 and TRBJ1-2, with unresolved D. CDR3 size: 14 residues. Trimming removed 0 bases at V and 8 bases at J, with 16 bases between. Germline V gene sequence: CDR1 GTSNPN, CDR2 SVGIG (reference sequence). The CDR3 region is CAWSVRRGSKGYTF. Here the CDR3 DNA reads TGTGCCTGGAGTGTACGTCGGGGTAGTAAGGGCTACACCTTC.

Only a few counts were recorded for this clone. V is TRBV29-1 and J is TRBJ2-1, with 9 bases fitting TRBD2. J lost 5 bases, V lost 5 bases, and 10 bases had no gene match. Per the germline V gene, CDR1 is SQVTM and CDR2 is ANQGSEA. The CDR3 extends over 15 amino acids. The CDR3 nucleotides read TGCAGCGTTCCCACGGCGCGGGGGGGCAACAATGAGCAGTTCTTC. This sequence encodes CSVPTARGGNNEQFF.

This rearrangement joins TRBV13 to TRBJ2-5; possibly TRBD2 for D (6 bases). CDR3 length: 18 residues. V lost 5 bases to trimming and J lost 6 bases, with 28 bases between them. CDR1 is PRHDT, CDR2 FYEKMQ, per germline (reference sequence). The CDR3 reads CASSPVGGGALTGKTQYF. The CDR3 DNA is TGTGCCAGCAGCCCAGTGGGGGGTGGAGCCCTGACCGGGAAGACCCAGTACTTC.

The J gene is TRBJ2-3, the V gene TRBV6-4, with 12 bases fitting TRBD2. The CDR3 is made up of 16 amino acids. Germline CDR1 MRHNA, CDR2 SNTAGT. V was clipped by 6 bases and J by 3 bases; unmatched bases: 7. The DNA of the CDR3 is TGTGCCAGCAGCGGATCTAGCGGGGGGGCGACAGATACGCAGTATTTT. Its protein product is CASSGSSGGATDTQYF.

The CDR3 nucleotides are TGCAGCGTTGCGACAGGGGGGTACTACGAGCAGTACTTC. Translated: CSVATGGYYEQYF. This chain links TRBV29-1 with TRBJ2-7, with TRBD1 matching over 9 bases. This CDR3 spans 13 amino acids. Germline V gene data show CDR1 as SQVTM and CDR2 as ANQGSEA. V gave up 4 bases and J gave up 3 bases; unmatched junction bases: 4.

This clone was counted only a few times. V is TRBV4-3 and J is TRBJ2-1; possible D gene TRBD2, 7 bases. Germline-derived CDR1 and CDR2 are LGHNA and YSLEER. Trimming took off 4 bases at V and 3 bases at J, with 13 bases between the two ends. The CDR3 totals 15 residues. The CDR3 DNA sequence: TGCGCCAGCAGCCTCACGGGGGGCTTCTACAATGAGCAGTTCTTC. As protein: CASSLTGGFYNEQFF.

This clone was counted a few times. CDR3 loop: CASSHSTGGYTF. As DNA, the CDR3 is TGTGCCAGCAGCCATTCCACAGGGGGCTACACCTTC. The genes are TRBV7-9 and TRBJ1-2, with D perhaps matching TRBD1 (6 bases). Germline V gene sequence: CDR1 SEHNR, CDR2 FQNEAQ (reference sequence). Trimming cost V 5 bases and J 8 bases, with 12 bases left between them. The CDR3 extends over 12 amino acids.

The gene calls are TRBV5-1 and TRBJ2-7; unclear D gene. This CDR3 region has 14 residues. Trimming stripped 2 bases from V and 0 bases from J, with 9 bases between. Germline V gives CDR1 SGHRS, CDR2 YFSETQ. The CDR3 loop is CASSFGDFSYEQYF. The CDR3 nucleotides read TGCGCCAGCAGCTTTGGAGATTTCTCCTACGAGCAGTACTTC.

As DNA, the CDR3 is TGCGCCAGCAGCCAAGTTCGGGACAGGAGCTACGAGCAGTACTTC. It yields the protein CASSQVRDRSYEQYF. The chain joins TRBV4-1 to TRBJ2-7; 8 nucleotides line up with TRBD1. CDR1 MGHRA and CDR2 YSYEKL come from the germline V gene. V lost 1 base and J lost 3; bases outside the gene matches: 5. This CDR3 region has 15 residues.

The chain has TRBV4-2 and TRBJ2-7, with no clear D. Germline loops: CDR1 LGHNA, CDR2 YNFKEQ. Trimming shortened V by 0 bases and J by 5 bases, and 11 bases separated the two germline ends. The CDR3 has 14 amino acids. The CDR3 region is CASSQDLLRDEQYF. The CDR3 DNA reads as TGTGCCAGCAGCCAAGATTTGCTACGGGACGAGCAGTACTTC.

This chain joins TRBV19 and TRBJ2-6, with TRBD1 matching over 7 bases. This CDR3 contains 14 residues. V was pared by 8 bases and J by 2 bases, with 3 bases of the junction left unmatched. Germline V lookup: CDR1 LNHDA, CDR2 SQIVND (reference sequence). In DNA, the CDR3 is TGTGCCAGTGCGAGGGGGCCTGGGGCCAACGTCCTGACTTTC. This codes for CASARGPGANVLTF.

V and J are TRBV5-1 and TRBJ2-3; TRBD1 aligns across 8 bases. Germline V gene lookup returns CDR1 SGHRS and CDR2 YFSETQ. The V segment lost 4 bases and the J segment 2 bases; nucleotides outside the gene matches: 9. This CDR3 comprises 16 residues. The CDR3 nucleotides are TGCGCCAGCAGCATAGGGACAGGAGGTTACACAGATACGCAGTATTTT. Translated, it gives CASSIGTGGYTDTQYF.

CDR3 residues: CASSLGSGAGTDTQYF. The CDR3 DNA is TGTGCCAGCAGCTTGGGGAGCGGGGCTGGCACAGATACGCAGTATTTT. This rearrangement joins TRBV7-2 to TRBJ2-3; 7 positions agree with TRBD2. In germline, CDR1 is SGHTA, CDR2 FQGNSA. V trimming: 3 bases; J trimming: 1 base; junction bases outside the gene matches: 7. This CDR3 spans 16 amino acids.

This rearrangement joins TRBV6-1 to TRBJ1-5, with no clear D. Trimming stripped 3 bases from V and 10 bases from J, with 13 bases between. Looked up from germline, CDR1 is MNHNS and CDR2 is SASEGT. The CDR3 is 13 residues long. In nucleotides, the CDR3 is TGTGCCAGCAGTGATGGGGAGGACGATCCCCAGCATTTT. Translated, it gives CASSDGEDDPQHF.

The J gene is TRBJ1-2, the V gene TRBV30; 9 nucleotides line up with TRBD1. V shed 5 bases, J shed 3 bases, and the junction held 10 bases outside the gene matches. CDR1 is GTSNPN, CDR2 SVGIG, per germline (reference sequence). CDR3 length equals 15 residues. CDR3 nucleotides: TGTGCCTGGGGGGGACAGGGAGGTTGGGACTATGGCTACACCTTC. Translation gives CAWGGQGGWDYGYTF.

This rearrangement joins TRBV7-2 to TRBJ2-1; D is ambiguous. CDR1 is SGHTA and CDR2 is FQGNSA in the germline V gene. The CDR3 length is 11 residues. Trimming left V 4 bases short and J 9 bases short, with 7 bases between. CDR3 sequence (DNA): TGTGCCAGCAGCTCCTCGCTTGAGCAGTTCTTC. Translating gives CASSSSLEQFF.

The genes are TRBV9 and TRBJ2-6, with 11 bases identical to TRBD2. There are 17 residues in the CDR3. V gave up 2 bases and J gave up 2 bases; unmatched junction bases: 3. Germline assignment: CDR1 SGDLS and CDR2 YYNGEE. CDR3 bases: TGTGCCAGCAGCGTGCAACTAGCGGGGGCTGGGGCCAACGTCCTGACTTTC. Translation: CASSVQLAGAGANVLTF.

The chain has TRBV27 and TRBJ1-6; no clear D. Trimming took 5 bases from V and 7 from J, leaving 15 bases between them. The germline V gene encodes CDR1 MNHEY and CDR2 SMNVEV (reference sequence). The CDR3 is made up of 15 amino acids. Here the CDR3 DNA reads TGTGCCAGCAGTATCCGGGCCTCGCCGAATTCACCCCTCCACTTT. This gives the protein CASSIRASPNSPLHF.

DNA of the CDR3: TGTGCCAGCAGTGGAGACCATAATCAGCCCCAGCATTTT. It encodes CASSGDHNQPQHF. This chain uses TRBV2 with TRBJ1-5; D ambiguous. Trimming pared 4 bases from V and 4 bases from J, leaving 8 bases between. Germline V gene sequence: CDR1 SNHLY, CDR2 FYNNEI. CDR3 length equals 13 residues.